The T cell receptor (beta chain) described here comes from a study of T cell changes during pregnancy in multiple sclerosis. With 2 bases removed from V and 0 bases from J, the gap between germline ends came to 11 bases. Per germline, CDR1 LNHDA and CDR2 SQIVND (reference sequence). CDR3 length: 16 residues. Sequencing was performed with immunoSEQ multiplex PCR; in TCRdb, only in-frame clones are kept and a portion is missing. This table has approximately 50,000 clones, around nine tenths appearing once. The receptor was isolated from a female donor with multiple sclerosis, enrolled in a pregnancy study. The rearrangement joins TRBV19 to TRBJ2-1, with a possible D match to TRBD2 (6 bases). The input for sequencing was CD4+ T cells from peripheral blood mononuclear cells, taken after pregnancy. CDR3 sequence: CASSIPGGDSYNEQFF. The CDR3 DNA is TGTGCCAGTAGTATACCCGGAGGGGACTCCTACAATGAGCAGTTCTTC.